One sample yielded the 3 T cell receptor beta chains listed below, sequenced in a study of T cell clusters in autoimmune cytopenias (dated 2019 in TCRdb). Sequencing instrument: Illumina MiSeq. TRB rearrangements were amplified by multiplex PCR following a touch-down protocol, with the TRB-A and TRB-B primer pools mixed in one tube. With the reads reprocessed by TCRdb, a single entry stands for each CDR3 protein sequence and no DNA is reported. The sample has around 15,000 distinct CDR3 sequences on record. The biggest ten clones account for roughly 3.6% of the sample. TRB amplification used about 260 ng of peripheral blood genomic DNA, some 40,000 genome equivalents, per sample. These data also formed part of another study, on T cell repertoires in aging, cancer and after chemotherapy.

Sequencing used peripheral blood. These receptors came from a human donor in good health.

The CDR3 here is CASSYSTGHSDSPLHF. V gene TRBV5-6 combines with J gene TRBJ1-6; TCRdb's D call, TRBD1, is unchecked because there is no DNA. The CDR3 loop spans 16 amino acids. In germline, CDR1 is SGHDT, CDR2 YYEEEE.

This chain uses TRBV27 with TRBJ2-1; the TRBD2 assignment by TCRdb is unverifiable without DNA. Germline V gene lookup returns CDR1 MNHEY and CDR2 SMNVEV (reference sequence). The length of the CDR3 is 15 residues. Here the CDR3 reads CASSPGTSGRTFPFF.

The rearrangement uses TRBV6-2 or TRBV6-3 and TRBJ2-7. CDR1 is MNHEY, CDR2 SVGEGT, per germline. The length of the CDR3 is 14 residues. This chain's CDR3 is CASSFAQLKKEQYF.